Shown below are 19 T cell receptor beta chains from a single sample sequenced in a study of response to subunit inactivated influenza vaccine. Each CDR3 protein is one row after TCRdb ran MiXCR on the RT-PCR reads. The repertoire consists of approximately 170,000 distinct CDR3 sequences, with approximately 14% occurring once and the leading ten covering approximately 30%. The sequencing here drew on CD8+ T cells sorted from PBMCs, taken roughly 5 days after vaccination. The receptors were sampled from a man aged 45-65 years who received an inactivated influenza vaccine.

This clonotype turned up a few times. This chain joins TRBV20-1 and TRBJ2-1; TRBD2 matches 9 bases. This CDR3 contains 16 residues. Losses at the gene ends were 1 base for V and 3 bases for J; bases not matched to a gene: 7. The germline gives CDR1 DFQATT, CDR2 SNEGSKA (reference sequence). The CDR3 nucleotides are TGCAGTGCTAGAGCCGCGACTAGCGGAGACTACAATGAGCAGTTCTTC. This sequence encodes CSARAATSGDYNEQFF.

This chain joins TRBV5-1 and TRBJ2-5; TRBD2 aligns across 11 bases. This CDR3 is 15 amino acids long. J lost 3 bases, V lost 4 bases, and 5 bases had no gene match. CDR1 and CDR2 from the germline V gene are SGHRS and YFSETQ. For the CDR3, the DNA is TGCGCCAGCAGCCCGGGACTAGCGGTTAAAGAGACCCAGTACTTC. It yields the protein CASSPGLAVKETQYF. The full variable domain, its missing parts supplied by reference TRBV5-1 and TRBJ2-5, is KAGVTQTPRYLIKTRGQQVTLSCSPISGHRSVSWYQQTPGQGLQFLFEYFSETQRNKGNFPGRFSGRQFSNSRSEMNVSTLELGDSALYLCASSPGLAVKETQYFGPGTRLLVL.

This clonotype has just one count. J is TRBJ2-3 and V is TRBV5-5; unclear D gene. Looked up from germline, CDR1 is SGHKS and CDR2 is YYEKEE (reference sequence). The CDR3 is 14 amino acids. The V end lost 0 bases, the J end lost 0 bases, and 5 bases lay between the germline ends. The CDR3 reads CASSLEQSTDTQYF. Here the CDR3 DNA reads TGTGCCAGCAGCTTGGAACAGAGCACAGATACGCAGTATTTT.

V usage is TRBV4-3 and J usage is TRBJ2-1; D may be TRBD1 (6 bases). V was shortened by 1 base and J by 9 bases, with 16 bases between the two germline ends. This CDR3 contains 15 residues. CDR1 and CDR2 from the germline V gene are LGHNA and YSLEER. The CDR3 here is CASSQVPTGYGEQFF. CDR3 nucleotides: TGCGCCAGCAGCCAAGTTCCGACAGGTTACGGTGAGCAGTTCTTC.

CDR3 region: CASSTRDGTYEQYF. Here the CDR3 DNA reads TGTGCCAGCTCAACCCGGGACGGGACCTACGAGCAGTACTTC. The chain couples TRBV18 to TRBJ2-7; D possibly matches TRBD1 or TRBD2 (5 bases each). Germline loops: CDR1 KGHSH, CDR2 LQKENI. The CDR3 has 14 amino acids. V was clipped by 5 bases and J by 2 bases, with 13 bases between them.

This sequence joins TRBV30 and TRBJ1-1; D is uncertain. CDR1 is GTSNPN, CDR2 SVGIG, per germline (reference sequence). The V end lost 2 bases, the J end lost 5 bases, and 12 bases lay between the germline ends. The CDR3 extends over 13 amino acids. The CDR3 DNA follows: TGTGCCTGGAGTAATAGTGAAGTGACTGAAGCTTTCTTT. Residues: CAWSNSEVTEAFF.

This clonotype has a handful of counts. The chain couples TRBV21-1 to TRBJ1-3; the table's D call, TRBD1, has no DNA check behind it. TRBV21-1 constitutes a pseudogene. The CDR3 is made up of 18 amino acids. CDR3 residues: CASSKGGGRTGDAGTIYF. The CDR3 DNA sequence: TGTGCCAGCAGCAAAGGAGGTGGGCGGACAGGGGACGCTGGCACCATATATTTT.

This clonotype was seen more than once but under ten times. CDR3 coding DNA: TGTGCCAGCAGTGCAGGGTCACTCTACGAGCAGTACTTC. This codes for CASSAGSLYEQYF. This sequence joins TRBV25-1 and TRBJ2-7, with a tentative D call TRBD1 (5 bases). The CDR3 consists of 13 residues. Trimming pared 4 bases from V and 3 bases from J, leaving 10 bases between. Germline V lookup: CDR1 MGHDK, CDR2 SYGVNS.

CDR3: CASSQGSGMLETQYF. In nucleotides, the CDR3 is TGCGCCAGCAGCCAAGGGAGCGGGATGCTGGAGACCCAGTACTTC. J is TRBJ2-5 and V is TRBV4-3; 7 bases agree with TRBD2. The germline CDR1 and CDR2 sequences are LGHNA and YSLEER. This CDR3 is 15 amino acids long. The V segment lost 1 base and the J segment 5 bases; nucleotides outside the gene matches: 7.

The CDR3 is CASTQGARSTDTQYF. The CDR3 DNA sequence: TGTGCCAGCACACAGGGGGCTCGGAGCACAGATACGCAGTATTTT. The chain is built from TRBV7-6 and TRBJ2-3; 9 bases line up with TRBD1. The CDR3 extends over 15 amino acids. CDR1 is SGHVS and CDR2 is FNYEAQ in the germline V gene. The V segment lost 7 bases and the J segment 0 bases; nucleotides outside the gene matches: 5.

This clonotype was recorded at least ten times. The gene calls are TRBV4-1 and TRBJ2-7; D unresolved. Germline-derived CDR1 and CDR2 are MGHRA and YSYEKL. V lost 8 bases, J lost 6 bases, and 17 bases lay in between. The CDR3 spans 13 residues. CDR3 nucleotides: TGCGCCAGCGCCATGACGGATCAGACCGAGCAGTACTTC. Its translation is CASAMTDQTEQYF.

This clonotype was detected a few times. This chain joins TRBV4-3 and TRBJ2-2; maybe TRBD2 (5 bases). V shed 4 bases and J shed 1 base, with 7 bases lying between them. This CDR3 comprises 14 residues. Looked up from germline, CDR1 is LGHNA and CDR2 is YSLEER. CDR3 sequence reads: CASSPGWNTGELFF. The DNA of the CDR3 is TGCGCCAGCAGCCCGGGATGGAACACCGGGGAGCTGTTTTTT.

The chain uses TRBV12-3 or TRBV12-4 and TRBJ2-7; no definite D call. The V and J ends lost 5 bases and 3 bases respectively, with 17 bases between them. The length of the CDR3 is 15 residues. In nucleotides, the CDR3 is TGTGCCAGCAGTCCCCCCGGACCACCTTTCTACGAGCAGTACTTC. Encoded protein: CASSPPGPPFYEQYF.

As for this clonotype: This may arise from a read error, as a much more abundant clone is one base away. The CDR3 here is CASSLYFGLSGSTDTQYF. The CDR3 DNA reads TGCGCCAGCAGCCTATACTTTGGACTATCTGGTAGCACAGATACGCAGTATTTT. V and J are TRBV5-1 and TRBJ2-3, with D perhaps matching TRBD2 (6 bases). V lost 4 bases to trimming and J lost 0 bases, with 21 bases between them. The CDR3 contains 18 residues. From germline, CDR1 is SGHRS and CDR2 YFSETQ. Full variable domain (remainder filled in from reference TRBV5-1 and TRBJ2-3): KAGVTQTPRYLIKTRGQQVTLSCSPISGHRSVSWYQQTPGQGLQFLFEYFSETQRNKGNFPGRFSGRQFSNSRSEMNVSTLELGDSALYLCASSLYFGLSGSTDTQYFGPGTRLTVL.

The chain is built from TRBV6-5 and TRBJ1-6; TRBD1 might be the D (5 bases). V lost 0 bases and J lost 6, with 9 bases in between. This CDR3 comprises 15 residues. Germline loops: CDR1 MNHEY, CDR2 SVGAGI. The CDR3 is CASSYSETANSPLHF. CDR3 DNA sequence: TGTGCCAGCAGTTACTCGGAGACAGCTAATTCACCCCTCCACTTT.

In its sample, this clonotype was seen many times. V is TRBV3-1 and J is TRBJ2-3, with D hard to call. CDR1 and CDR2 (germline): LGHDT, YNNKEL (reference sequence). This CDR3 is built from 16 residues. The germline V and J ends were trimmed by 0 bases and 2 bases, with 12 bases remaining between them. CDR3 nucleotides: TGTGCCAGCAGCCAAGAAGGAGACGGGCCCACAGATACGCAGTATTTT. Its translation: CASSQEGDGPTDTQYF.

V gene TRBV4-1 combines with J gene TRBJ1-6; D is possibly TRBD1 (6 bases). CDR1 is MGHRA, CDR2 YSYEKL, per germline. Trimming pared 1 base from V and 3 bases from J, leaving 7 bases between. This CDR3 contains 15 residues. The CDR3, as DNA: TGCGCCAGCAGCCAAGCGGACAGCTATAATTCACCCCTCCACTTT. Its protein is CASSQADSYNSPLHF.

This clonotype was detected a few times. The V gene is TRBV27, the J gene TRBJ2-5; tentatively, D is TRBD2 (5 bases). The germline V and J ends were trimmed by 0 bases and 2 bases, with 13 bases remaining between them. CDR1 is MNHEY and CDR2 is SMNVEV in the germline V gene (reference sequence). This CDR3 contains 16 residues. The CDR3 loop reads CASSLSGEIVQETQYF. CDR3 nucleotide sequence: TGTGCCAGCAGTTTATCTGGGGAGATCGTTCAAGAGACCCAGTACTTC.

The chain is built from TRBV7-9 and TRBJ2-7, with D tentatively TRBD2 (5 bases). Germline-derived CDR1 and CDR2 are SEHNR and FQNEAQ (reference sequence). The ends were cut back, 4 bases at V and 4 bases at J, with 20 bases in the middle. The CDR3 has 16 amino acids. Here the CDR3 reads CASSSSMARAFYEQYF. The CDR3, as DNA: TGTGCCAGCAGCTCATCTATGGCGCGGGCATTTTACGAGCAGTACTTC. The full variable domain, with the rest looked up from reference TRBV7-9 and TRBJ2-7, is DTGVSQNPRHKITKRGQNVTFRCDPISEHNRLYWYRQTLGQGPEFLTYFQNEAQLEKSRLLSDRFSAERPKGSFSTLEIQRTEQGDSAMYLCASSSSMARAFYEQYFGPGTRLTVT.